The rows below give T cell receptor beta chains drawn from one sample of a study of cytomegalovirus exposure and HLA in healthy donors. The data were produced by immunoSEQ multiplex PCR, yet TCRdb's version contains in-frame clones alone and is incomplete. The clone table shows 150,000 to 200,000 clones, with the ten largest holding roughly 1.9%. Sequenced input: PBMCs. All receptors derive from a man aged 25 to 40 in good health and CMV-seronegative. The conserved cysteine and the conserved F or W are not part of the CDR3 here.

j_gene: TRBJ2-1
v_gene: TRBV10-3
CDR3aa: AISEGIGAQGNEQF

j_gene: TRBJ2-7
v_gene: TRBV11-1
CDR3aa: ASSLVPGADEQY

j_gene: TRBJ1-5
v_gene: TRBV7-2
CDR3aa: ASSLGGEGNQPQH

j_gene: TRBJ1-2
v_gene: TRBV11-3
CDR3aa: ASSLRGDGYT

j_gene: TRBJ2-7
v_gene: TRBV5-6
CDR3aa: ASSSGSYEQY

j_gene: TRBJ2-7
v_gene: TRBV21-1
CDR3aa: ASRKTLLRVPPHEQY

j_gene: TRBJ2-7
v_gene: TRBV6-6
CDR3aa: ASTPEKAVYEQY

j_gene: TRBJ1-2
v_gene: TRBV6-5
CDR3aa: ASRHRDRASGYT

j_gene: TRBJ1-5
v_gene: TRBV2
CDR3aa: ASSEQGHSNQPQH

j_gene: TRBJ2-2
v_gene: TRBV7-9
CDR3aa: ASSSGQAANTGELF

j_gene: TRBJ1-5
v_gene: TRBV6-5
CDR3aa: ASSYGTGPNQPQH

j_gene: TRBJ1-4
v_gene: TRBV5-8
CDR3aa: ASSLVESGTGEKLF

j_gene: TRBJ2-7
v_gene: TRBV10-2
CDR3aa: ASKNSLYEQY

j_gene: TRBJ2-1
v_gene: TRBV4-2
CDR3aa: ASSQDISVSYNEQF

j_gene: TRBJ2-3
v_gene: TRBV27
CDR3aa: ASSFSDRGGADTQY

j_gene: TRBJ1-1
v_gene: TRBV27
CDR3aa: ASSLGQGPHTAAF

j_gene: TRBJ1-2
v_gene: TRBV19
CDR3aa: ASSSAGNYYGYT

j_gene: TRBJ2-5
v_gene: TRBV5-1
CDR3aa: ASNPQGMRETQY

j_gene: TRBJ1-1
v_gene: TRBV18
CDR3aa: ASSPNDLSVAEAF

j_gene: TRBJ2-7
v_gene: TRBV19
CDR3aa: ASSIGTSYEQY

j_gene: TRBJ2-1
v_gene: TRBV14
CDR3aa: ASSQAGLARYNEQF

j_gene: TRBJ2-2
v_gene: TRBV5-1
CDR3aa: ASSLAMSGWLTGELF

j_gene: TRBJ2-3
v_gene: TRBV7-9
CDR3aa: ASSLGSVRADTQY

j_gene: TRBJ2-7
v_gene: TRBV4-1
CDR3aa: ASSYSHQAGGNEQY

j_gene: TRBJ2-2
v_gene: TRBV5-1
CDR3aa: ASSPTSTGNTGELF

j_gene: TRBJ2-7
v_gene: TRBV7-9
CDR3aa: ASSSPGRGLMREQY

j_gene: TRBJ1-5
v_gene: TRBV4-1
CDR3aa: ASSQETGNQPQH

j_gene: TRBJ1-2
v_gene: TRBV18
CDR3aa: ASSRDREYGYT

j_gene: TRBJ2-1
v_gene: TRBV7-7
CDR3aa: ASSLEMGATNEQF

j_gene: TRBJ1-1
v_gene: TRBV7-9
CDR3aa: ASSLQASTEAF

j_gene: TRBJ2-1
v_gene: TRBV11-3
CDR3aa: ASSLTSGWSNEQF

j_gene: TRBJ1-5
v_gene: TRBV27
CDR3aa: ASGPRSGYSNQPQH

j_gene: TRBJ2-5
v_gene: TRBV28
CDR3aa: ASSLENRETQY

j_gene: TRBJ1-2
v_gene: TRBV5-1
CDR3aa: ASSPGTEDYGYT

j_gene: TRBJ2-7
v_gene: TRBV15
CDR3aa: ATSLRRGYEQY